This T cell receptor (beta chain) comes out of a study of regulatory and conventional T cells in RAG deficiency. Background on the study: CID or atypical SCID patients with hypomorphic RAG mutations often have autoimmunity.

Here immunoSEQ multiplex PCR was the method, and the copy in TCRdb shows in-frame clones only, minus some. Of about 2,500 clones listed, 70% to 85% were seen once; the top ten hold 4.8%. Germline CDR1 is SGHRS and CDR2 is YFSETQ. V was clipped by 4 bases and J by 6 bases, with 13 bases between them. This CDR3 has 14 residues. General study results and limits: Omenn patients showed >80% Treg-Tconv overlap and shorter CDR3 lengths.

Blood CD4+ CD25-low CD127-high conventional T cells supplied the genomic DNA template. This clone was seen only once. As yet, its antigen is unknown. The material sequenced was CD4+ effector T cells sorted from blood. This TCR came from a human donor with RAG deficiency presenting as severe combined immunodeficiency. The chain employs TRBV5-1 and TRBJ2-2; D is unresolved. The DNA for the CDR3 is TGCGCCAGCAGCCGCGCTTTCGGACCCGGGGAGCTGTTTTTT. This encodes CASSRAFGPGELFF.